The clone carrying this T cell receptor (beta chain) came up a few times. The record originates from a study of blood T cell repertoires in COVID-19. The authors' processing: Researchers report that nucleated cell counts were estimated from reference gene primer amplification. The data were produced by immunoSEQ multiplex PCR, yet TCRdb's version contains in-frame clones alone and is incomplete. V and J calls and clone size are given by that table; D and trimming were obtained from the DNA. The profile shows around 99,000 clones, roughly 82% of them singletons. V lost 0 bases and J lost 5, with 14 bases in between. Germline values: CDR1 SGHNT, CDR2 YYREEE (reference sequence). This CDR3 is 15 amino acids long.

The sequencing sample was made of peripheral blood. The chain has TRBV5-4 and TRBJ2-5; possible D gene TRBD1, 6 bases. This receptor was identified in a woman at least 80 years old with active or convalescent COVID-19. This CDR3 reads CASSLVQGWGETQYF. CDR3 nucleotides: TGTGCCAGCAGCTTGGTCCAGGGGTGGGGCGAGACCCAGTACTTC.